This record covers a single T cell receptor (beta chain). The antigen is not known. The sample belongs to a study of cytomegalovirus exposure and HLA in healthy donors. Study-wide context: Early released data comprised about 90 million unique TCRs from HLA-typed donors.

CDR1 and CDR2 (germline): SGHNT, YENEEA. CDR3 length: 19 residues. Trimming took 5 bases from V and 5 from J; bases not matched to a gene: 15. General study results and limits: Several V segments, TRBV6-2 and TRBV6-3 among them, could not be told apart and were dropped. HLA allele associations emerged for around 15,000 TCR beta sequences in a later analysis, at 0.05 false discovery rate.

PCR involved 60 Vbeta and 13 Jbeta primers. Sequenced by immunoSEQ multiplex PCR; TCRdb stores in-frame clones only, minus some. There are about 40,000 clones in the sample; roughly 82% occur only once, and roughly a tenth lies in the top ten. The V gene is TRBV11-3, the J gene TRBJ2-1; 13 bases align to TRBD2. This clonotype originated in a woman under 30 in good health and CMV-seropositive. Specimen: PBMCs. As DNA, the CDR3 is TGTGCCAGCAGCCCTCCTACCCTGGGACTAGCGGGACCACACAATGAGCAGTTCTTC. It is translated as CASSPPTLGLAGPHNEQFF.